The rows below give T cell receptor beta chains drawn from one sample of a study of control samples from healthy donors and cancer patients. The protocol was immunoSEQ multiplex PCR, while the TCRdb copy is restricted to in-frame clones and leaves out a portion. The table records some 120,000 clones, around 87% of them present only once. Input material: blood. These receptors were collected from a man between 60 and 70 years old in good health. Each CDR3 is given with its conserved first and last residue. The D gene is left open where the match is weak. The size entry is marked missing in some rows and otherwise reads once, few, many or a size class.

clone_size	v_call	j_call	d_call	cdr3_aa	cdr3_nt
.	TRBV7-3	TRBJ2-3	.	CASSPQYLDTQYF	TGTGCCAGCAGCCCCCAATATCTAGATACGCAGTATTTT
.	TRBV28	TRBJ2-7	TRBD2	CASSSSGGAGEQYF	TGTGCCAGCAGCTCTAGCGGGGGGGCGGGCGAGCAGTACTTC
.	TRBV28	TRBJ1-1	.	CASSPTGNMMNTEAFF	TGTGCCAGCAGTCCTACAGGGAATATGATGAACACTGAAGCTTTCTTT
.	TRBV4-1	TRBJ1-2	TRBD1	CASSQGLWGVGRGRNYGYTF	TGCGCCAGCAGCCAAGGCCTTTGGGGGGTTGGCAGGGGGCGTAACTATGGCTACACCTTC
.	TRBV11-1	TRBJ2-3	TRBD2	CASSPRPGLVYDTQYF	TGTGCCAGCAGCCCTCGACCGGGACTAGTATACGATACGCAGTATTTT
.	TRBV6-6	TRBJ1-1	TRBD1	CASRSRQGAQTEAFF	TGTGCCAGCAGGTCCCGACAGGGGGCGCAGACTGAAGCTTTCTTT
.	TRBV28	TRBJ2-1	TRBD2	CASSAGGSSYNEQFF	TGTGCCAGCAGTGCGGGGGGCAGCTCCTACAATGAGCAGTTCTTC
.	TRBV6-6	TRBJ1-2	.	CASSYRATNYGYTF	TGTGCCAGCAGTTACAGGGCTACTAACTATGGCTACACCTTC
.	TRBV5-6	TRBJ1-1	.	CASSPNANRAAFF	TGTGCCAGCAGCCCCAACGCGAACAGGGCAGCTTTCTTT
few	TRBV4-1	TRBJ1-2	TRBD1	CASSQTRDSYYGYTF	TGCGCCAGCAGCCAAACTCGGGACAGTTATTATGGCTACACCTTC
.	TRBV27	TRBJ2-7	.	CASSPLRSSYEQYF	TGTGCCAGCAGTCCACTACGGAGCTCCTACGAGCAGTACTTC
.	TRBV5-5	TRBJ2-3	.	CASSLWATDTQYF	TGTGCCAGCAGCTTGTGGGCCACAGATACGCAGTATTTT
.	TRBV7-2	TRBJ1-3	.	CASSYNGNTIYF	TGTGCCAGCAGCTACAATGGAAACACCATATATTTT
.	TRBV6-2/TRBV6-3	TRBJ1-5	TRBD1	CASSYVRTGSYNQPQHF	TGTGCCAGCAGTTACGTTCGGACAGGTAGCTACAATCAGCCCCAGCATTTT
.	TRBV7-9	TRBJ2-1	.	CASSSRGQSRNEQFF	TGTGCCAGCAGCTCAAGGGGCCAGTCGAGGAATGAGCAGTTCTTC
.	TRBV4-2	TRBJ2-1	.	CASSQGGGTTYNEQFF	TGTGCCAGCAGCCAAGGTGGGGGGACAACCTACAATGAGCAGTTCTTC
.	TRBV27	TRBJ1-5	TRBD1	CASSPRTGLPQHF	TGTGCCAGCAGTCCCAGGACAGGGCTCCCCCAGCATTTT
once	TRBV5-6	TRBJ1-5	TRBD1	CASSRDRDGNQPQHF	TGTGCCAGCAGCCGGGACAGGGACGGCAATCAGCCCCAGCATTTT
few	TRBV19	TRBJ1-2	.	CASSPGLTNYGYTF	TGTGCCAGTAGTCCCGGGTTAACTAACTATGGCTACACCTTC
.	TRBV28	TRBJ1-1	TRBD1	CASKGQAYGSTEAFF	TGTGCCAGCAAAGGACAGGCATACGGGAGCACTGAAGCTTTCTTT
.	TRBV13	TRBJ1-6	.	CASSLGQDYNSPLHF	TGTGCCAGCAGCTTAGGACAGGATTATAATTCACCCCTCCACTTT
.	TRBV19	TRBJ1-1	.	CASSLGPWDTEAFF	TGTGCCAGTAGTTTGGGACCCTGGGACACTGAAGCTTTCTTT
.	TRBV27	TRBJ2-7	.	CASSLWGASYEQYF	TGTGCCAGCAGTTTATGGGGGGCGTCCTACGAGCAGTACTTC
.	TRBV6-5	TRBJ1-5	.	CASSQDSGANQPQHF	TGTGCCAGCAGTCAGGACTCCGGGGCAAATCAGCCCCAGCATTTT
.	TRBV10-3	TRBJ1-2	TRBD1	CAINWGTGVVGYTF	TGTGCCATCAATTGGGGGACAGGGGTAGTTGGCTACACCTTC
.	TRBV13	TRBJ1-1	.	CASSLRVHTEAFF	TGTGCCAGCAGCCTCAGGGTACACACTGAAGCTTTCTTT
.	TRBV28	TRBJ1-2	.	CASEKMLGNYGYTF	TGTGCCAGCGAGAAGATGTTAGGGAACTATGGCTACACCTTC
.	TRBV21-1	TRBJ2-7	.	CASSKGARDEQYF	TGTGCCAGCAGCAAGGGGGCAAGGGACGAGCAGTACTTC
.	TRBV19	TRBJ1-4	TRBD1	CASSARQGRSEKLFF	TGTGCCAGTAGCGCCAGACAGGGGCGCTCTGAAAAACTGTTTTTT
.	TRBV25-1	TRBJ2-3	TRBD1	CASSRTGGTDTQYF	TGTGCCAGCAGCCGGACAGGGGGGACTGATACGCAGTATTTT
.	TRBV9	TRBJ1-2	.	CASSVVSADPNYGYTF	TGTGCCAGCAGCGTAGTATCAGCAGACCCTAACTATGGCTACACCTTC
.	TRBV7-9	TRBJ1-3	.	CASSPGVDGNTIYF	TGTGCCAGCAGCCCCGGGGTGGATGGAAACACCATATATTTT
.	TRBV6-5	TRBJ1-6	TRBD1	CASTPGQVSYSPLHF	TGTGCCAGCACCCCGGGACAGGTATCTTATTCACCCCTCCACTTT
once	TRBV28	TRBJ2-2	TRBD1	CASSTGGMNTGELFF	TGTGCCAGCAGCACAGGGGGAATGAACACCGGGGAGCTGTTTTTT
.	TRBV10-3	TRBJ2-2	.	CAISSGTAGTGELFF	TGTGCCATCAGCAGTGGAACCGCCGGCACCGGGGAGCTGTTTTTT
few	TRBV28	TRBJ2-6	.	CASSYGASGANVLTF	TGTGCCAGCAGTTATGGAGCTTCCGGGGCCAACGTCCTGACTTTC
.	TRBV2	TRBJ2-1	TRBD1	CASSAMAGGRNEQFF	TGTGCCAGCAGTGCCATGGCAGGGGGTAGGAATGAGCAGTTCTTC
.	TRBV30	TRBJ1-1	.	CAWSFGGTEAFF	TGTGCCTGGAGTTTCGGGGGCACTGAAGCTTTCTTT
.	TRBV7-3	TRBJ2-3	.	CASSLTGSGSSTDTQYF	TGTGCCAGCAGCTTAACCGGATCGGGGTCTAGCACAGATACGCAGTATTTT
.	TRBV24-1	TRBJ1-4	.	CATSFGESGEKLFF	TGTGCCACCAGTTTCGGGGAGTCAGGGGAAAAACTGTTTTTT
.	TRBV6-6	TRBJ2-2	.	CASSYSTTGELFF	TGTGCCAGCAGTTACTCGACCACCGGGGAGCTGTTTTTT
.	TRBV6-5	TRBJ1-3	.	CASRAGSFLGNTIYF	TGTGCCAGCAGGGCCGGGTCCTTCCTCGGAAACACCATATATTTT
.	TRBV28	TRBJ1-3	.	CATAFRGVSRNTIYF	TGTGCCACCGCGTTCCGTGGGGTTTCCCGAAACACCATATATTTT
.	TRBV5-1	TRBJ2-7	.	CASSPVDPGTHEQYF	TGCGCCAGCAGCCCGGTGGACCCAGGGACCCACGAGCAGTACTTC